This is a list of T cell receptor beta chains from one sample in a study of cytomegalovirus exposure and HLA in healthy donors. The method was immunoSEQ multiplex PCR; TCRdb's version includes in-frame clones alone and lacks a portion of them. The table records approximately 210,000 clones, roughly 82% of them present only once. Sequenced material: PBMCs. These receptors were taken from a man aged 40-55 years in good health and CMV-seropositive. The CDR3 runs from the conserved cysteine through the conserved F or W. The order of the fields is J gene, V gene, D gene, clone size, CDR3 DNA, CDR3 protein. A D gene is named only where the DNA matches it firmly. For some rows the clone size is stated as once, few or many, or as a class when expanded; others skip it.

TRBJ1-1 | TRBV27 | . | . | TGTGCCAGCCGCGGGGTGGGCGGTACTGAAGCTTTCTTT | CASRGVGGTEAFF
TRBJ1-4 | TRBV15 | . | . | TGTGCCACCAGCAGAACCGACAGGTGGAGTGAAAAACTGTTTTTT | CATSRTDRWSEKLFF
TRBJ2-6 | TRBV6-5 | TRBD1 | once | TGTGCCAGCAGTCGGACAGGGGCTGGGGCCAACGTCCTGACTTTC | CASSRTGAGANVLTF
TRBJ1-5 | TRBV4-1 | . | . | TGCGCCAGCAGCCGGCAAGTGGGGGGTTCTTATAGCAATCAGCCCCAGCATTTT | CASSRQVGGSYSNQPQHF
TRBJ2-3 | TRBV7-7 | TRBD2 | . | TGTGCCAGCAGCTCCCCGGGGGGTACGCAGTATTTT | CASSSPGGTQYF
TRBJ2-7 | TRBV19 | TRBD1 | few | TGTGCCAGTTCTATCCCGGGGACAGGGGCCAACGAGCAGTACTTC | CASSIPGTGANEQYF
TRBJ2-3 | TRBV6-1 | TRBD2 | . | TGTGCCAGCGTACTAGCGGGAAGGACAGATACGCAGTATTTT | CASVLAGRTDTQYF
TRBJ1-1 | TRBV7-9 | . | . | TGTGCCAGCAGCCCAGCCGCCAGCGGGAACACTGAAGCTTTCTTT | CASSPAASGNTEAFF
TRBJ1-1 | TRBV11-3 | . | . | TGTGCCAGCAGCTTTGGTCAGTTGATGAACACTGAAGCTTTCTTT | CASSFGQLMNTEAFF
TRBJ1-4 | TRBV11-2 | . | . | TGTGCCAGCAGCTACAGACAGGCAACTAATGAAAAACTGTTTTTT | CASSYRQATNEKLFF
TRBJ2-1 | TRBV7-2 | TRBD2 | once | TGTGCCAGCAGCTTTGGACTAGCGGGAGGCAGTGAGCAGTTCTTC | CASSFGLAGGSEQFF
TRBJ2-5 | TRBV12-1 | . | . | TGTGCCAGCAGTCGAGCGGGAGAAGAGACCCAGTACTTC | CASSRAGEETQYF
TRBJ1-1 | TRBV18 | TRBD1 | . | TGTGCCAGCTCACCCGGGACAGGGGCTGAAGCTTTCTTT | CASSPGTGAEAFF
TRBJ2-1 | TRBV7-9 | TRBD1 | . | TGTGCCAGCAGCTCGTACAGGGGCAAGAGCTCCTACAATGAGCAGTTCTTC | CASSSYRGKSSYNEQFF
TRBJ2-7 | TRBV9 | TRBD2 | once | TGTGCCAGCAGCGTAGACCTCGGAGCGGGAGCTCTTTACGAGCAGTACTTC | CASSVDLGAGALYEQYF
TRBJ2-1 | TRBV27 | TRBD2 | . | TGTGCCAGCAGTCCGTTACCAAGCACCGCGTCGGTTACTAGCGGGGGTTACAATGAGCAGTTCTTC | CASSPLPSTASVTSGGYNEQFF
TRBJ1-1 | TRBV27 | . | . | TGTGCCAGCAGGCGCTCGGAGACTGAAGCTTTCTTT | CASRRSETEAFF
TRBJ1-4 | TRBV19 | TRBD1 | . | TGTGCCAGTACGGACAGGGGGGGGACTAATGAAAAACTGTTTTTT | CASTDRGGTNEKLFF
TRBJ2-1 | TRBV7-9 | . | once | TGTGCCAGCAGCTCCACCACAGGGGAGCAGTTCTTC | CASSSTTGEQFF
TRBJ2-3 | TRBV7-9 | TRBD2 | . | TGTGCCAGCAGCTCACCCACCGGGACTAGCGGCCTCAGCACAGATACGCAGTATTTT | CASSSPTGTSGLSTDTQYF
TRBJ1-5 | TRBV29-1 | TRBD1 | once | TGCAGCGTAGGGACAGGGAGCAATCAGCCCCAGCATTTT | CSVGTGSNQPQHF
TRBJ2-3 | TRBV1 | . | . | TGCACCAGCAGCCAAGTGGAGCGGGAGGTTGGTTCGTGCGCAGATACGCAGTATTTT | CTSSQVEREVGSCADTQYF
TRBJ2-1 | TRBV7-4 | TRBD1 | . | TGTGCCAGCAGCACCGGGACAGTTAAAAATGAGCAGTTCTTC | CASSTGTVKNEQFF
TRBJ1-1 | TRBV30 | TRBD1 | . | TGTGCCTGGACCAGACGACAGGGTGGGAGCACTGAAGCTTTCTTT | CAWTRRQGGSTEAFF
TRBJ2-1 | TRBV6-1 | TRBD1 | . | TGTGCCAGCAGTTTCGGACAGGAAAACAATGAGCAGTTCTTC | CASSFGQENNEQFF
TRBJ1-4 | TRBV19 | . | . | TGTGCCAGTAGTCCTACAGGGCCAACTAATGAAAAACTGTTTTTT | CASSPTGPTNEKLFF
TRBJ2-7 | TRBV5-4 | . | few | TGTGCCAGCAGCTTGGATGCGGACTCCTACGAGCAGTACTTC | CASSLDADSYEQYF
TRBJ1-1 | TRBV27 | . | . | TGTGCCAGCAAAAGCATCCTTGACACTGAAGCTTTCTTT | CASKSILDTEAFF
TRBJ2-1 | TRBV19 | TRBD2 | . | TGTGCCAGTAGTATAGGACTAGCGGTAAGCAATGAGCAGTTCTTC | CASSIGLAVSNEQFF
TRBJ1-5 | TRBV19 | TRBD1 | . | TGTGCCAGCCGACAGGGTTATAGCAATCAGCCCCAGCATTTT | CASRQGYSNQPQHF
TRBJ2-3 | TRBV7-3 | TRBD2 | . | TGTGCCAGCAGCTTAATACTAGCGGGTACAGATACGCAGTATTTT | CASSLILAGTDTQYF
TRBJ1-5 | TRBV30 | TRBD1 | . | TGTGCCTGGAGTGCCGGGACAGGGATGAACCAGCCCCAGCATTTT | CAWSAGTGMNQPQHF
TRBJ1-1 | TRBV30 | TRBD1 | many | TGTGCCTGGAGTTACAGGGGGCCTGAAGCTTTCTTT | CAWSYRGPEAFF
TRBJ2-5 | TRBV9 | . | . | TGTGCCAGCAGCGGCTCAGGGGCGGGTGGGGAGACCCAGTACTTC | CASSGSGAGGETQYF
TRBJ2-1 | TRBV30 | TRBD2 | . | TGTGCCTGGAGCGCCGGGACTAGCGGGCTCAATGAGCAGTTCTTC | CAWSAGTSGLNEQFF
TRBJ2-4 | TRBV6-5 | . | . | TGTGCCAGCAGTATACAGGGCACAGCCAAAAACATTCAGTACTTC | CASSIQGTAKNIQYF
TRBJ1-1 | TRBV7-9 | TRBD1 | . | TGTGCCAGCAGCCGCGACAGGGATGAAGCTTTCTTT | CASSRDRDEAFF
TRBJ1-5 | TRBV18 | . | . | TGTGCCAGCTCACCACAGACAGGTATCAATCAGCCCCAGCATTTT | CASSPQTGINQPQHF
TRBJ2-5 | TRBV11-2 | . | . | TGTGCCAGCAGCCACGTTATCCGACAGCAAGAGACCCAGTACTTC | CASSHVIRQQETQYF
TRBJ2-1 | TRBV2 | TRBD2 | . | TGTGCCAGCAGTAGACGAATCCCAACCGGGACTAGCGAGGGCAATGAGCAGTTCTTC | CASSRRIPTGTSEGNEQFF
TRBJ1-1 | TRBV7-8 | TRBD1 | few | TGTGCCAGCAGCACCGGGGACAGCGGGAACACTGAAGCTTTCTTT | CASSTGDSGNTEAFF
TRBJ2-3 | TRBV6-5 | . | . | TGTGCCAGCAGTTACACGCGACAGGGCACAGATACGCAGTATTTT | CASSYTRQGTDTQYF
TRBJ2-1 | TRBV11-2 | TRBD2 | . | TGTGCCAGCACCCGAACTAGCGGGGTAAACAATGAGCAGTTCTTC | CASTRTSGVNNEQFF